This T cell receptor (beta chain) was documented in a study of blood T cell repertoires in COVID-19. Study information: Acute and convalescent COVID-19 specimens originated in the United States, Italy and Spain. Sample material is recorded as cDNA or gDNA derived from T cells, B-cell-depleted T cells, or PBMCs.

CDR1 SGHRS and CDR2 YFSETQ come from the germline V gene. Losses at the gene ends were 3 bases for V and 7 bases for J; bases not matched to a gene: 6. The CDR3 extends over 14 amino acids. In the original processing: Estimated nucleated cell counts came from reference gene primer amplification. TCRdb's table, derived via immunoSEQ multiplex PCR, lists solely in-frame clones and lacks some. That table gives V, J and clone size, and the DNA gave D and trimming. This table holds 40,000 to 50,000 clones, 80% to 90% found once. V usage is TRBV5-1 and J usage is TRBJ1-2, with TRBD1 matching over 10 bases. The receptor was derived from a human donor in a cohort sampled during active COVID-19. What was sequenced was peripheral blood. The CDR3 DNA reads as TGCGCCAGCAGCTGGGAGACAGGGGGCCGTGGCTACACCTTC. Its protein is CASSWETGGRGYTF.